This T cell receptor beta chain is from a study of cytomegalovirus exposure and HLA in healthy donors (dated by TCRdb to 2015 to 2018). With respect to the entire study: According to a later analysis, one platform produced both the roughly 130 validation repertoires and the roughly 650 repertoires of the first cohort. The study aimed to test whether cataloging public T cell receptors could reveal signatures of past pathogen exposure. A separate validation cohort of approximately 120 different subjects was used in addition to the roughly 620-subject first cohort. The study combined high-throughput TCR immunosequencing, statistical association of individual TCRs with disease status, and machine learning to predict cytomegalovirus infection status. What the authors observed across the whole study: All 130 or so repertoires were used to score co-occurrence in the validation cohort in a later analysis, because that analysis had no HLA typing for the cohort. A few of the identified cytomegalovirus-associated TCR beta chains were confirmed in vitro to be specific for cytomegalovirus antigens. Of the cluster scores, 85% to 95% were above 0 in a later analysis, which found that TCRs clustered in the first cohort also tended to co-occur in the 130 or so validation repertoires. The study gave a list of 150 to 200 TCR beta chains associated with cytomegalovirus. Most TCR sequences were observed very rarely across donors, whereas some public TCRs were present in many individuals. The authors suggested that the approach could potentially be extended to other disease states and immunological phenotypes. The classifier was reported to diagnose cytomegalovirus status with high specificity and sensitivity in both the original and validation cohorts.

Reading from cysteine to phenylalanine, the CDR3 counts 15 amino acids. The retained sequence is limited to the CDR3, 45 bases, with the frame set at the first base. CDR1 and CDR2 are read off the germline V gene as SGHRS and YFSETQ. V is reduced by 3 bases and J by 8 bases, leaving a spacing of 18 bases between them. The donors were included in the validation cohort of approximately 120 subjects, a group kept apart from the approximately 700-subject first cohort. The library was generated by the immunoSEQ multiplex PCR assay. Concerning the study's data processing: A statistical classification framework was built to diagnose cytomegalovirus status from the catalog of TCR beta chain sequences. This is the immuneACCESS table as TCRdb keeps it, with only in-frame sequences that have V and J called. A part of the clones is gone; compared with another copy, unresolved V genes explain less than half, and the rest is unexplained. The DNA was the basis for D and trimming; V, J and clone size are from that table. The table for this sample lists under 150,000 clones; around 90% of them were counted only once. Jointly, the top ten make up around 10% of the sample.

About this clone: Its antigen has not been determined. No base quality information exists; no much larger clone differs at one position.

Sequencing input: PBMCs. This receptor was identified in a man aged 18-30 years in good health and CMV-seropositive. Here the chain combines TRBV5-1 and TRBJ1-3; no D gene can be assigned with confidence. The CDR3 reads CASSSDPFLEDTIYF. In nucleotides, the sequence is TGCGCCAGCAGCTCCGACCCCTTCCTCGAGGACACCATATATTTT.